The 10 T cell receptor beta chains presented below share a single source sample, sequenced in a study of blood T cells in healthy people across ages. The second PCR ran about 6 to 12 cycles with a sample-barcoded 5' primer and J-beta primers. One entry per CDR3 protein results from TCRdb running MiXCR on the 5' RACE reads. The table shows about 640,000 distinct CDR3 sequences, with roughly 58% occurring only once. Sequencing input: blood. These receptors came from a man aged 55-75 years in good health.

The chain is built from TRBV5-1 and TRBJ2-7; 7 nucleotides match TRBD2. Per germline, CDR1 SGHRS and CDR2 YFSETQ. V shed 4 bases, J shed 7 bases, and the junction held 8 bases outside the gene matches. This CDR3 region has 13 residues. The chain's CDR3 is CASSILANNEQYF. CDR3 sequence (DNA): TGCGCCAGCAGCATACTAGCGAACAATGAGCAGTACTTC.

The V gene is TRBV28, the J gene TRBJ2-4, with D hard to call. Germline V gene sequence: CDR1 MDHEN, CDR2 SYDVKM. The CDR3 length is 13 residues. V was pared by 8 bases and J by 8 bases, with 16 bases between. CDR3 protein: CASRSGPRDIQYF. The CDR3 coding sequence is TGTGCCAGCCGCTCCGGCCCTCGGGACATTCAGTACTTC.

This clonotype has more than one count but fewer than ten. The rearrangement joins TRBV15 to TRBJ2-7; D gene uncertain. V was cut by 0 bases and J by 4 bases, with 7 bases left in between. Per germline, CDR1 LNHNV and CDR2 YYDKDF (reference sequence). The CDR3 consists of 13 residues. This CDR3 reads CATSRDQRYEQYF. For the CDR3, the DNA is TGTGCCACCAGCAGAGATCAGAGGTACGAGCAGTACTTC.

CDR3 nucleotides: TGCAGTGCTAGAGATCCAAGGCGGGCCCAAGAGACCCAGTACTTC. This gives the protein CSARDPRRAQETQYF. The chain uses TRBV20-1 and TRBJ2-5, with D possibly matching TRBD2 (5 bases). CDR1 and CDR2 from the germline V gene are DFQATT and SNEGSKA (reference sequence). The CDR3 runs to 15 residues. Between the trimmed V and J ends, which lost 0 bases and 1 base, there was a span of 12 bases.

The chain has TRBV2 and TRBJ1-5, with D unresolved. The V end lost 6 bases, the J end lost 6 bases, and 9 bases lay between the germline ends. Per germline, CDR1 SNHLY and CDR2 FYNNEI. This CDR3 region has 12 residues. DNA of the CDR3: TGTGCCAGCAGGTCCGTGGGTCAGCCCCAGCATTTT. Protein sequence: CASRSVGQPQHF. Filled out from reference TRBV2 and TRBJ1-5, the complete variable domain reads EPEVTQTPSHQVTQMGQEVILRCVPISNHLYFYWYRQILGQKVEFLVSFYNNEISEKSEIFDDQFSVERPDGSNFTLKIRSTKLEDSAMYFCASRSVGQPQHFGDGTRLSIL.

The rearrangement links TRBV7-2 to TRBJ2-1; 9 bases are a match to TRBD2. The CDR3 is made up of 15 amino acids. Trimming took 5 bases from V and 1 from J; bases not matched to a gene: 3. Germline V CDR1 and CDR2: SGHTA, FQGNSA. CDR3 in DNA: TGTGCCAGCAGCGCGAGCGGGGGGTCCTACAATGAGCAGTTCTTC. Its translation: CASSASGGSYNEQFF. Variable domain in full (rest from reference TRBV7-2 and TRBJ2-1): GAGVSQSPSNKVTEKGKDVELRCDPISGHTALYWYRQSLGQGLEFLIYFQGNSAPDKSGLPSDRFSAERTGGSVSTLTIQRTQQEDSAVYLCASSASGGSYNEQFFGPGTRLTVL.

CDR3 loop: CASSVGPGSYEQYF. CDR3 in DNA: TGTGCCAGCAGCGTGGGACCCGGTTCCTACGAGCAGTACTTC. The chain employs TRBV9 and TRBJ2-7; D could derive from TRBD1 or TRBD2 (5 bases each). The CDR3 sequence is 14 residues long. Germline V gene data show CDR1 as SGDLS and CDR2 as YYNGEE. V lost 2 bases, J lost 1 base, and 10 bases lay in between.

The V call is TRBV12-3 or TRBV12-4, the J call TRBJ1-4; TRBD1 agrees at 8 bases. Unmatched junction bases numbered 7, after V lost 3 bases and J lost 7 bases. The CDR3 loop spans 15 amino acids. In nucleotides, the CDR3 is TGTGCCAGCAGTTTGAGGACAGGGTGGGCTGAAAAACTGTTTTTT. This gives the protein CASSLRTGWAEKLFF.

The V and J genes are TRBV20-1 and TRBJ1-3, with D uncertain. Trimming cost V 1 base and J 0 bases, with 7 bases left between them. Per germline, CDR1 DFQATT and CDR2 SNEGSKA (reference sequence). The CDR3 length is 14 residues. The CDR3 here is CSARASGSGNTIYF. In nucleotides, the CDR3 is TGCAGTGCTAGAGCCTCAGGCTCTGGAAACACCATATATTTT.

The genes are TRBV15 and TRBJ2-3, with a possible D match to TRBD2 (5 bases). This CDR3 contains 15 residues. Germline V CDR1 and CDR2: LNHNV, YYDKDF (reference sequence). Trimming took 2 bases from V and 6 from J, leaving 15 bases between them. In DNA, the CDR3 is TGTGCCACCAGCAGATCAGTGGGAGTCGGGGATACGCAGTATTTT. Protein product: CATSRSVGVGDTQYF. The full variable domain, its missing parts supplied by reference TRBV15 and TRBJ2-3, is DAMVIQNPRYQVTQFGKPVTLSCSQTLNHNVMYWYQQKSSQAPKLLFHYYDKDFNNEADTPDNFQSRRPNTSFCFLDIRSPGLGDTAMYLCATSRSVGVGDTQYFGPGTRLTVL.